Each of the 26 T cell receptor beta chains below was sequenced from the same sample in a study of graft-versus-host responses after intestinal transplantation. For these TCRs, the target antigens are not known. Generated by immunoSEQ multiplex PCR, the TCRdb table keeps only in-frame clones and is missing some. Of about 120,000 clones listed, around 93% are singletons. Sequencing was performed on unstimulated CD8+ T cells sorted from spleen or lymph node cells, taken before intestinal transplant. These receptors were collected from a human donor who received an intestinal transplant.

The chain recombines TRBV9 with TRBJ2-1, with 8 bases fitting TRBD1. V lost 6 bases to trimming and J lost 9 bases; unmatched junction nucleotides: 11. The CDR3 contains 14 residues. Germline V gives CDR1 SGDLS, CDR2 YYNGEE. The CDR3 nucleotides read TGTGCCAGCACCGGACAGGGAGGTTGGAGTGAGCAGTTCTTC. Its translation: CASTGQGGWSEQFF. Together with reference TRBV9 and TRBJ2-1, the CDR3 gives the full variable domain: DSGVTQTPKHLITATGQRVTLRCSPRSGDLSVYWYQQSLDQGLQFLIQYYNGEERAKGNILERFSAQQFPDLHSELNLSSLELGDSALYFCASTGQGGWSEQFFGPGTRLTVL.

The chain couples TRBV4-1 to TRBJ2-7; D is unresolved. In germline, CDR1 is MGHRA, CDR2 YSYEKL. The CDR3 is 14 amino acids. The ends were cut back, 0 bases at V and 0 bases at J, with 6 bases in the middle. CDR3 sequence reads: CASSQDVASYEQYF. CDR3 nucleotide sequence: TGCGCCAGCAGCCAAGATGTCGCCTCCTACGAGCAGTACTTC.

This rearrangement joins TRBV30 to TRBJ2-2, with D unresolved. The CDR3 runs to 13 residues. Trimming cost V 0 bases and J 3 bases, with 5 bases left between them. Germline values: CDR1 GTSNPN, CDR2 SVGIG (reference sequence). The CDR3 region is CAWSVLHTGELFF. For the CDR3, the DNA is TGTGCCTGGAGTGTCCTCCACACCGGGGAGCTGTTTTTT.

The CDR3 here is CASSVVSGTEAFF. The DNA of the CDR3 is TGTGCCAGCAGCGTAGTAAGTGGTACTGAAGCTTTCTTT. V and J are TRBV9 and TRBJ1-1; D not resolved. Trimming took 0 bases from V and 5 from J, leaving 8 bases between them. Germline V gives CDR1 SGDLS, CDR2 YYNGEE. This CDR3 contains 13 residues. Complete variable domain (other parts from reference TRBV9 and TRBJ1-1): DSGVTQTPKHLITATGQRVTLRCSPRSGDLSVYWYQQSLDQGLQFLIQYYNGEERAKGNILERFSAQQFPDLHSELNLSSLELGDSALYFCASSVVSGTEAFFGQGTRLTVV.

J is TRBJ2-3 and V is TRBV19, with a possible D match to TRBD2 (5 bases). The CDR3 consists of 15 residues. With 8 bases removed from V and 0 bases from J, the gap between germline ends came to 15 bases. In germline, CDR1 is LNHDA, CDR2 SQIVND (reference sequence). CDR3 DNA sequence: TGTGCCAGTCAAGAGAACAGCGGCAGCACAGATACGCAGTATTTT. Its translation is CASQENSGSTDTQYF.

This clone was detected only once. V and J are TRBV28 and TRBJ2-7, with D maybe TRBD1 (6 bases). Between the trimmed V and J ends, which lost 5 bases and 3 bases, there was a span of 17 bases. The germline V gene encodes CDR1 MDHEN and CDR2 SYDVKM. The CDR3 spans 15 residues. The CDR3 loop reads CASSPATRGYYEQYF. The CDR3 bases are TGTGCCAGCAGTCCAGCGACCAGGGGTTACTACGAGCAGTACTTC.

V and J are TRBV19 and TRBJ2-2; 8 positions agree with TRBD1. After removal of 7 bases from V and 1 base from J, the junction contained 2 bases not matched to a gene. Germline V lookup: CDR1 LNHDA, CDR2 SQIVND (reference sequence). The CDR3 covers 14 residues. For the CDR3, the DNA is TGTGCCAGTACCGGACAGGGGAACACCGGGGAGCTGTTTTTT. The encoded protein is CASTGQGNTGELFF.

The V call is TRBV14, the J call TRBJ1-1, with 7 nucleotides matching TRBD1. Per germline, CDR1 SGHDN and CDR2 FVKESK. The CDR3 is 14 amino acids. Losses at the gene ends were 6 bases for V and 1 base for J; bases not matched to a gene: 5. CDR3 amino acids: CASSPRQGNTEAFF. The CDR3 DNA sequence: TGTGCCAGCAGTCCAAGACAGGGGAACACTGAAGCTTTCTTT. The whole variable domain, remainder taken from reference TRBV14 and TRBJ1-1, is EAGVTQFPSHSVIEKGQTVTLRCDPISGHDNLYWYRRVMGKEIKFLLHFVKESKQDESGMPNNRFLAERTGGTYSTLKVQPAELEDSGVYFCASSPRQGNTEAFFGQGTRLTVV.

Notes on this clone: One junction end disagrees with the germline gene, perhaps due to a read error. Other DNA sequences within the sample encode an identical CDR3. The gene calls are TRBV18 and TRBJ2-1, with a tentative D call TRBD2 (6 bases). The CDR3 spans 18 residues. The germline V gene has CDR1 KGHSH and CDR2 LQKENI. As DNA, the CDR3 is TGTGCCAGCTCACTAGGGGTGGAGGGCCTGCAATGGTACAATGAGCAATTCTTC. Protein product: CASSLGVEGLQWYNEQFF.

This sequence joins TRBV19 and TRBJ2-7; unclear D gene. The V gene lost 1 base and the J gene lost 3 bases, with 4 bases spanning the gap. Germline V gene lookup returns CDR1 LNHDA and CDR2 SQIVND (reference sequence). This CDR3 comprises 12 residues. CDR3 nucleotides: TGTGCCAGTAGTATAGGGAGCTACGAGCAGTACTTC. Its translation is CASSIGSYEQYF.

This chain links TRBV6-5 with TRBJ1-5, with unresolved D. Germline V gene data show CDR1 as MNHEY and CDR2 as SVGAGI. This CDR3 contains 15 residues. Trimming removed 8 bases at V and 3 bases at J, with 17 bases between. The CDR3 loop reads CASHADLAFNQPQHF. DNA for the CDR3: TGTGCCAGCCACGCGGATCTTGCATTCAATCAGCCCCAGCATTTT.

This sequence joins TRBV25-1 and TRBJ1-5, with D maybe TRBD1 (5 bases). Germline CDR1 is MGHDK and CDR2 is SYGVNS. The CDR3 loop spans 15 amino acids. The germline V and J ends were trimmed by 4 bases and 6 bases, with 16 bases remaining between them. This CDR3 reads CASSGPAGRGQPQHF. CDR3 nucleotide sequence: TGTGCCAGCAGTGGACCGGCGGGGAGGGGTCAGCCCCAGCATTTT.

The V and J genes are TRBV18 and TRBJ1-1; tentative D call: TRBD1 (6 bases). The V gene lost 6 bases and the J gene lost 0 bases, with 11 bases spanning the gap. The CDR3 covers 14 residues. Germline V gene data show CDR1 as KGHSH and CDR2 as LQKENI. The CDR3 nucleotides are TGTGCCAGCTCTCACAGGGAGCTGAACACTGAAGCTTTCTTT. Translated, it gives CASSHRELNTEAFF.

The chain employs TRBV29-1 and TRBJ2-7; 7 nucleotides align to TRBD2. Germline loops: CDR1 SQVTM, CDR2 ANQGSEA. V was pared by 4 bases and J by 0 bases, with 3 bases of the junction left unmatched. This CDR3 is built from 13 residues. The chain's CDR3 is CSVGRENSYEQYF. CDR3 in DNA: TGCAGCGTTGGGCGGGAGAACTCCTACGAGCAGTACTTC.

The chain combines TRBV2 with TRBJ2-1, with a weak D call TRBD1 (7 bases). The ends were cut back, 6 bases at V and 7 bases at J, with 22 bases in the middle. CDR1 is SNHLY and CDR2 is FYNNEI in the germline V gene. This CDR3 spans 16 amino acids. The CDR3 DNA is TGTGCCAGCAGGGGGGGAGGCGAGACAGGGATAAATGAGCAGTTCTTC. It is translated as CASRGGGETGINEQFF.

The CDR3 is CATSPLTPDRGEQYF. The CDR3 DNA is TGTGCCACCAGCCCACTAACCCCCGACAGGGGCGAGCAGTACTTC. This chain connects TRBV15 to TRBJ2-7; 8 bases align to TRBD1. V was pared by 5 bases and J by 6 bases, with 12 bases of the junction left unmatched. Germline assignment: CDR1 LNHNV and CDR2 YYDKDF (reference sequence). This CDR3 spans 15 amino acids.

V and J are TRBV5-1 and TRBJ2-7, with TRBD1 matching 7 bases. This CDR3 has 16 amino acids. V was clipped by 4 bases and J by 4 bases; unmatched bases: 14. Germline CDR1 reads SGHRS; CDR2 reads YFSETQ. For the CDR3, the DNA is TGCGCCAGCAGCCTTACCGACAGGGCGGTGGGGTACGAGCAGTACTTC. Translating gives CASSLTDRAVGYEQYF.

CDR3 nucleotides: TGTGCCAGCAGCTTAAGGCGAACGGGCGGGAGCAGTCACGAGCAGTACTTC. It translates to CASSLRRTGGSSHEQYF. The rearrangement joins TRBV13 to TRBJ2-7; TRBD2 matches 7 bases. This CDR3 spans 17 amino acids. Germline V CDR1 and CDR2: PRHDT, FYEKMQ (reference sequence). The V and J ends lost 2 bases and 5 bases, in that order; junction bases with no gene match: 15.

This chain uses TRBV16 with TRBJ2-5; D not resolved. Between the trimmed V and J ends, which lost 0 bases and 7 bases, there was a span of 3 bases. The CDR3 is 11 residues long. The germline CDR1 and CDR2 sequences are KGHSY and FQNENV. CDR3 region: CASSQSGTQYF. For the CDR3, the DNA is TGTGCCAGCAGCCAATCGGGGACCCAGTACTTC.

The chain combines TRBV6-5 with TRBJ1-2, with TRBD1 identical over 7 bases. This CDR3 region has 16 residues. Germline V CDR1 and CDR2: MNHEY, SVGAGI. V was clipped by 0 bases and J by 1 base; unmatched bases: 5. The CDR3 sequence is CASSYSDRPGNYGYTF. The CDR3 DNA reads as TGTGCCAGCAGTTACTCGGACAGGCCGGGTAACTATGGCTACACCTTC.

CDR3 coding DNA: TGTGCCAGCAGTATTGGGGGGAACACCGGGGAGCTGTTTTTT. It specifies CASSIGGNTGELFF. V usage is TRBV27 and J usage is TRBJ2-2; D is tentatively TRBD1 or TRBD2 (5 bases each). Germline assignment: CDR1 MNHEY and CDR2 SMNVEV (reference sequence). The CDR3 contains 14 residues. V was cut by 5 bases and J by 1 base, with 8 bases left in between.

The chain joins TRBV10-1 to TRBJ2-1; 7 bases are shared with TRBD2. The germline V gene encodes CDR1 WNHNN and CDR2 SYGVQD (reference sequence). V dropped 0 bases and J dropped 14; count of bases not matched to a gene: 10. The CDR3 runs to 14 residues. This CDR3 is CASSESGSLAEKFF. The DNA of the CDR3 is TGCGCCAGCAGTGAGTCTGGGAGCCTAGCGGAAAAGTTCTTC.

The rearrangement joins TRBV9 to TRBJ2-1; 8 bases are a match to TRBD2. V lost 4 bases to trimming and J lost 7 bases; unmatched junction nucleotides: 7. CDR3 length: 14 amino acids. Looked up from germline, CDR1 is SGDLS and CDR2 is YYNGEE. CDR3 nucleotide sequence: TGTGCCAGCAGCCCCATAGCGGGAACAAATGAGCAGTTCTTC. Protein: CASSPIAGTNEQFF.

The chain is built from TRBV19 and TRBJ2-7; 7 positions agree with TRBD1. V shed 5 bases, J shed 2 bases, and the junction held 6 bases outside the gene matches. This CDR3 is 14 amino acids long. In germline, CDR1 is LNHDA, CDR2 SQIVND (reference sequence). The CDR3 bases are TGTGCCAGTAGTCCTCTCGGACAGGCCTACGAGCAGTACTTC. This sequence encodes CASSPLGQAYEQYF.

The CDR3: CASSFGTGSTGELFF. The CDR3 region has the DNA TGTGCCAGCAGTTTTGGGACAGGGAGCACCGGGGAGCTGTTTTTT. The J gene is TRBJ2-2, the V gene TRBV27, with 9 bases lining up with TRBD1. CDR3 length equals 15 residues. The ends lost 3 bases at V and 4 bases at J; junction bases unmatched: 3. From germline, CDR1 is MNHEY and CDR2 SMNVEV (reference sequence).

The chain links TRBV12-5 to TRBJ2-1, with 9 positions matching TRBD2. The germline V gene has CDR1 LGHNT and CDR2 FRNRAP. The CDR3 is made up of 16 amino acids. With V trimmed by 3 bases and J by 7 bases, 10 bases remained unmatched. The CDR3: CASGFEAGGGRNEQFF. The CDR3 bases are TGTGCTAGTGGTTTTGAAGCGGGAGGAGGGAGAAATGAGCAGTTCTTC.